This T cell receptor (beta chain) was observed in a study of shared clonotypes between healthy human individuals. Germline CDR1 and CDR2: KGHSH and LQKENI. V shed 3 bases, J shed 6 bases, and the junction held 7 bases outside the gene matches. The CDR3 is made up of 15 amino acids. This table comes from immunoSEQ multiplex PCR, and its TCRdb copy is limited to in-frame clones, with some not included. In the table there are about 1.4 million clones, about 96% of which are singletons. The sample was naive CD4+ T cells sorted from blood. The subset was: CD45RA+ positively selected. The genes are TRBV18 and TRBJ2-1; 8 bases map to TRBD2. This TCR came from a man aged 25 to 45 in good health. CDR3 DNA sequence: TGTGCCAGCTCACCCGGACTAGCTTTGGGCAATGAGCAGTTCTTC. It is translated as CASSPGLALGNEQFF.